Shown below are 28 T cell receptor beta chains from a single sample sequenced in a study of CD8+ T cells in alopecia areata. After isolation, RNA underwent reverse transcription to generate cDNA as the sequencing template. TCRdb's table, derived via immunoSEQ multiplex PCR, lists solely in-frame clones and lacks some. The table has 100,000 to 150,000 clones, 49% seen once. The material sequenced was CD8+ T cells sorted from blood, taken at week 0. These receptors all stem from a human donor with alopecia areata.

Remarks on this clone: An end of the junction does not agree with germline; a read error may underlie this. The chain joins TRBV30 to TRBJ2-5; 11 bases line up with TRBD2. There are 16 residues in the CDR3. Germline V gene sequence: CDR1 GTSNPN, CDR2 SVGIG (reference sequence). The CDR3 is CAWSGLAGGPPQTRYF. The CDR3 bases are TGTGCCTGGAGTGGGCTAGCGGGGGGCCCTCCGCAGACCCGGTACTTC.

The V call is TRBV5-6, the J call TRBJ2-2; maybe TRBD1 (6 bases). V lost 0 bases and J lost 1, with 10 bases in between. The CDR3 totals 16 residues. CDR1 is SGHDT, CDR2 YYEEEE, per germline. The CDR3 region is CASSLAWTENTGELFF. The CDR3 coding sequence is TGTGCCAGCAGCTTGGCTTGGACAGAGAACACCGGGGAGCTGTTTTTT.

The chain combines TRBV19 with TRBJ1-5; TRBD1 matches at 10 bases. In germline, CDR1 is LNHDA, CDR2 SQIVND (reference sequence). The CDR3 loop spans 17 amino acids. V lost 4 bases, J lost 5 bases, and 11 bases stayed unmatched. The chain's CDR3 is CASSRGTGATVDQPQHF. CDR3 in DNA: TGTGCCAGTAGTAGAGGGACAGGGGCAACGGTGGATCAGCCCCAGCATTTT.

The V and J genes are TRBV2 and TRBJ1-5; D unclear. The CDR3 extends over 13 amino acids. V lost 6 bases to trimming and J lost 10 bases, with 16 bases between them. Germline lookup yields CDR1 SNHLY and CDR2 FYNNEI. The CDR3 is CASRGTASGPQHF. CDR3 nucleotide sequence: TGTGCCAGCAGAGGAACAGCTTCCGGTCCCCAGCATTTT.

The chain is built from TRBV4-1 and TRBJ2-1, with a tentative D call TRBD1 (5 bases). This CDR3 contains 16 residues. From germline, CDR1 is MGHRA and CDR2 YSYEKL. V was shortened by 2 bases and J by 3 bases, with 14 bases between the two germline ends. As DNA, the CDR3 is TGCGCCAGCAGCCAACCCTGGCAGGGTAACTACAATGAGCAGTTCTTC. Amino acids: CASSQPWQGNYNEQFF.

This clone was found a few times. The chain has TRBV18 and TRBJ2-1; D is undetermined. The germline CDR1 and CDR2 sequences are KGHSH and LQKENI. V was clipped by 2 bases and J by 0 bases, with 11 bases between them. This CDR3 region has 16 residues. The CDR3 loop is CASSPVQSHSYNEQFF. In DNA form, the CDR3 reads TGTGCCAGCTCACCAGTGCAGTCCCACTCCTACAATGAGCAGTTCTTC. Complete variable domain (other parts from reference TRBV18 and TRBJ2-1): NAGVMQNPRHLVRRRGQEARLRCSPMKGHSHVYWYRQLPEEGLKFMVYLQKENIIDESGMPKERFSAEFPKEGPSILRIQQVVRGDSAAYFCASSPVQSHSYNEQFFGPGTRLTVL.

The chain has TRBV13 and TRBJ2-2, with 8 bases fitting TRBD1. V was pared by 3 bases and J by 3 bases, with 3 bases of the junction left unmatched. The length of the CDR3 is 15 residues. Germline values: CDR1 PRHDT, CDR2 FYEKMQ (reference sequence). CDR3 bases: TGTGCCAGCAGCTTTTCGGACAGGGACACCGGGGAGCTGTTTTTT. Protein product: CASSFSDRDTGELFF.

This clone has only one observation. This sequence joins TRBV4-1 and TRBJ1-4, with unresolved D. V gave up 0 bases and J gave up 0 bases, with 11 bases separating them. CDR1 is MGHRA and CDR2 is YSYEKL in the germline V gene. The CDR3 covers 17 residues. The CDR3 is CASSQDHPTATNEKLFF. The CDR3 DNA is TGCGCCAGCAGCCAAGATCACCCGACTGCAACTAATGAAAAACTGTTTTTT.

The V call is TRBV5-6, the J call TRBJ2-5, with 9 bases matching TRBD1. Germline values: CDR1 SGHDT, CDR2 YYEEEE. V shed 0 bases and J 4 bases; nucleotides not matched to a gene: 4. This CDR3 region has 15 residues. The DNA for the CDR3 is TGTGCCAGCAGCTTGGGGGACAGGGTTGGAGAGACCCAGTACTTC. Protein: CASSLGDRVGETQYF.

The sample holds many counts of this clone. The V gene is TRBV2, the J gene TRBJ2-3; 14 bases line up with TRBD2. This CDR3 region has 15 residues. V shed 6 bases, J shed 4 bases, and the junction held 3 bases outside the gene matches. The germline V gene encodes CDR1 SNHLY and CDR2 FYNNEI. As DNA, the CDR3 is TGTGCCAGCAGGGTGACTAGCGGGGGGGCAGATACGCAGTATTTT. This encodes CASRVTSGGADTQYF.

The rearrangement joins TRBV27 to TRBJ2-1; D is unclear. The V gene lost 2 bases and the J gene lost 4 bases, with 6 bases spanning the gap. Per germline, CDR1 MNHEY and CDR2 SMNVEV (reference sequence). There are 13 residues in the CDR3. The CDR3 nucleotides read TGTGCCAGCAGTTTAAGTTTGTACAATGAGCAGTTCTTC. It specifies CASSLSLYNEQFF.

This rearrangement joins TRBV2 to TRBJ2-5; 10 bases map to TRBD1. This CDR3 has 15 amino acids. V trimming: 2 bases; J trimming: 3 bases; junction bases outside the gene matches: 3. Germline CDR1 and CDR2: SNHLY and FYNNEI. In DNA, the CDR3 is TGTGCCAGCAGTGAACCCGGGACAGGGGAAGAGACCCAGTACTTC. This translates into CASSEPGTGEETQYF.

V and J are TRBV7-9 and TRBJ1-2; D gene ambiguous. Germline V gene data show CDR1 as SEHNR and CDR2 as FQNEAQ (reference sequence). This CDR3 contains 13 residues. V lost 5 bases, J lost 1 base, and 8 bases lay in between. The CDR3 region is CASSLQSNYGYTF. CDR3 DNA sequence: TGTGCCAGCAGCCTACAGAGTAACTATGGCTACACCTTC.

This clone was observed a handful of times. This chain connects TRBV9 to TRBJ2-2; D is perhaps TRBD1 or TRBD2 (5 bases each). CDR1 is SGDLS and CDR2 is YYNGEE in the germline V gene. The CDR3 covers 13 residues. Trimming took 3 bases from V and 6 from J, leaving 9 bases between them. CDR3 in amino acids: CASSAGTAGELFF. The CDR3 coding sequence is TGTGCCAGCAGCGCCGGGACGGCCGGGGAGCTGTTTTTT.

In its sample, this clone was seen a few times. The rearrangement joins TRBV23-1 to TRBJ1-2; weak D call: TRBD1 (6 bases). TRBV23-1 is treated as an ORF (open reading frame) with a function not yet certain. The V end was cut by 2 bases, the J end by 4 bases, with 17 bases between. The CDR3 contains 16 residues. CDR3 amino acids: CASSQPAIQGSYGYTF. In DNA, the CDR3 is TGCGCCAGCAGTCAACCCGCCATACAGGGCTCCTATGGCTACACCTTC.

The count of this clone is one. The rearrangement uses TRBV11-2 and TRBJ2-5; no clear D. Per the germline V gene, CDR1 is SGHAT and CDR2 is FQNNGV. The CDR3 runs to 13 residues. V lost 7 bases and J lost 2, with 11 bases in between. In DNA form, the CDR3 reads TGTGCCAGCAACACACTTGGACAAGAGACCCAGTACTTC. Protein product: CASNTLGQETQYF.

The V call is TRBV11-2, the J call TRBJ2-1, with 7 bases lining up with TRBD2. V dropped 5 bases and J dropped 4; count of bases not matched to a gene: 8. This CDR3 has 15 residues. The germline CDR1 and CDR2 sequences are SGHAT and FQNNGV. The CDR3 sequence is CASSPLSGVYNEQFF. In DNA form, the CDR3 reads TGTGCCAGCAGCCCTCTCAGCGGGGTATACAATGAGCAGTTCTTC. The variable domain in full, completed from reference TRBV11-2 and TRBJ2-1, reads EAGVAQSPRYKIIEKRQSVAFWCNPISGHATLYWYQQILGQGPKLLIQFQNNGVVDDSQLPKDRFSAERLKGVDSTLKIQPAKLEDSAVYLCASSPLSGVYNEQFFGPGTRLTVL.

This clone was seen more than once but under ten times. The V call is TRBV10-3, the J call TRBJ2-7; D not resolved. V was clipped by 0 bases and J by 6 bases, with 6 bases between them. Germline CDR1 and CDR2: ENHRY and SYGVKD. The CDR3 sequence is 12 residues long. CDR3 DNA: TGTGCCATCAGTGAGTCACCCCCCGAGCAGTACTTC. Amino acid sequence: CAISESPPEQYF.

The chain carries TRBV19 and TRBJ2-1, with D uncertain. Trimming removed 3 bases at V and 0 bases at J, with 9 bases between. This CDR3 has 15 amino acids. Looked up from germline, CDR1 is LNHDA and CDR2 is SQIVND (reference sequence). CDR3 residues: CASSMYLSSYNEQFF. The CDR3 coding sequence is TGTGCCAGTAGTATGTACCTGAGCTCCTACAATGAGCAGTTCTTC. Drawing the rest from reference TRBV19 and TRBJ2-1, the complete variable domain is DGGITQSPKYLFRKEGQNVTLSCEQNLNHDAMYWYRQDPGQGLRLIYYSQIVNDFQKGDIAEGYSVSREKKESFPLTVTSAQKNPTAFYLCASSMYLSSYNEQFFGPGTRLTVL.

The chain employs TRBV6-1 and TRBJ2-7; 10 bases are a match to TRBD2. After removal of 4 bases from V and 1 base from J, the junction contained 7 bases not matched to a gene. The CDR3 loop spans 16 amino acids. Per the germline V gene, CDR1 is MNHNS and CDR2 is SASEGT. The CDR3 region has the DNA TGTGCCAGCAGTGCCCTAGCGGGGGAGCTTTCCTACGAGCAGTACTTC. Amino acid sequence: CASSALAGELSYEQYF.

This chain uses TRBV27 with TRBJ2-7, with D possibly matching TRBD1 (6 bases). V shed 5 bases and J shed 4 bases, with 9 bases lying between them. Germline V lookup: CDR1 MNHEY, CDR2 SMNVEV (reference sequence). The CDR3 extends over 12 amino acids. This CDR3 is CASSGGHYEQYF. CDR3 DNA sequence: TGTGCCAGCAGTGGGGGCCATTACGAGCAGTACTTC.

This clone is a singleton in its sample. The chain recombines TRBV4-1 with TRBJ1-4; 11 bases map to TRBD1. J lost 7 bases, V lost 4 bases, and 2 bases had no gene match. Germline loops: CDR1 MGHRA, CDR2 YSYEKL. The CDR3 is 14 amino acids. The DNA for the CDR3 is TGCGCCAGCAGCCCCGGGACAGGGGGTGAAAAACTGTTTTTT. It is translated as CASSPGTGGEKLFF.

This clone was counted only a few times. This rearrangement joins TRBV11-2 to TRBJ1-5; no definite D call. The CDR3 extends over 15 amino acids. The V gene's germline CDR1 is SGHAT and CDR2 FQNNGV. The germline V and J ends were trimmed by 3 bases and 0 bases, with 9 bases remaining between them. The CDR3 nucleotides read TGTGCCAGCAGCTTTGGCGCGGATAGCAATCAGCCCCAGCATTTT. Translation: CASSFGADSNQPQHF.

The chain carries TRBV29-1 and TRBJ1-2; 9 bases are a match to TRBD1. This CDR3 region has 10 residues. V lost 7 bases, J lost 9 bases, and 3 bases stayed unmatched. Germline values: CDR1 SQVTM, CDR2 ANQGSEA. As DNA, the CDR3 is TGCAGCGCCGGACAGGGGAGCTACACCTTC. Its protein is CSAGQGSYTF.

This clone came up a few times. Within the sample, other DNA sequences also encode this same CDR3. V and J are TRBV20-1 and TRBJ2-3; D gene uncertain. Germline V gene sequence: CDR1 DFQATT, CDR2 SNEGSKA (reference sequence). V lost 3 bases to trimming and J lost 7 bases, with 5 bases between them. The CDR3 spans 10 residues. CDR3 DNA sequence: TGCAGTGCTAGCGAGAATACGCAGTATTTT. As protein: CSASENTQYF.

This chain links TRBV9 with TRBJ2-2; D perhaps matches TRBD1 (5 bases). This CDR3 spans 16 amino acids. Germline V gene data show CDR1 as SGDLS and CDR2 as YYNGEE. V lost 4 bases, J lost 5 bases, and 18 bases lay in between. The CDR3 reads CASSFHRISETGELFF. The CDR3 coding sequence is TGTGCCAGCAGCTTCCACAGGATTTCCGAAACCGGGGAGCTGTTTTTT.

As to this clone: This sample includes further DNA sequences coding for the same CDR3. The gene calls are TRBV7-9 and TRBJ1-2, with D unclear. Germline CDR1 SEHNR, CDR2 FQNEAQ (reference sequence). This CDR3 is 11 amino acids long. V lost 4 bases and J lost 4, with 4 bases in between. The CDR3 region has the DNA TGTGCCAGCAGCTCCATCTATGGCTACACCTTC. It is translated as CASSSIYGYTF.

A few counts support this clone. The V call is TRBV10-3, the J call TRBJ2-7; tentatively, D is TRBD1 (5 bases). V lost 3 bases and J 3 bases, leaving 12 bases between the germline ends. CDR3 size: 14 residues. From germline, CDR1 is ENHRY and CDR2 SYGVKD. The CDR3 nucleotides read TGTGCCATCAGTGAACAGGAATGGTTCTACGAGCAGTACTTC. It specifies CAISEQEWFYEQYF.